These 9 T cell receptor beta chains were all obtained from the same sample, sequenced in a study of T cell responses to AZD1222 COVID-19 vaccine. The protocol was immunoSEQ multiplex PCR, while the TCRdb copy is restricted to in-frame clones and leaves out a portion. The sample yields 96,000 or so clones, around 90% seen once. The material sequenced was peripheral blood, taken on day 0 of AZD1222 vaccination. The receptor set was obtained from an adult in good health.

The chain recombines TRBV21-1 with TRBJ2-5; the tabulated D call, TRBD2, remains unverified against the DNA. TRBV21-1 is a recognized pseudogene. The CDR3 length is 19 residues. The CDR3 DNA follows: TGTGCCAGGGCAAAGGATCGGGGGGGCAGGGGAAAACGCCAAGAGACCCAGTACTTC. It translates to CARAKDRGGRGKRQETQYF.

The rearrangement joins TRBV7-9 to TRBJ2-5; tentatively, D is TRBD2 (6 bases). Trimming stripped 5 bases from V and 5 bases from J, with 18 bases between. The germline V gene has CDR1 SEHNR and CDR2 FQNEAQ (reference sequence). The length of the CDR3 is 15 residues. The CDR3 DNA follows: TGTGCCAGCAGCGACCGGGACGGGAGTAGTGAGACCCAGTACTTC. Translation gives CASSDRDGSSETQYF.

V is TRBV20-1 and J is TRBJ2-1, with TRBD2 identical over 10 bases. Per the germline V gene, CDR1 is DFQATT and CDR2 is SNEGSKA (reference sequence). This CDR3 is 14 amino acids long. Trimming removed 3 bases from V and 6 bases from J; junction bases left unmatched: 5. The DNA of the CDR3 is TGCAGTGCTAGTTCTAGCGGGAGATTCAATGAGCAGTTCTTC. Translation: CSASSSGRFNEQFF.

The gene calls are TRBV27 and TRBJ2-7; D unresolved. V shed 3 bases and J shed 1 base, with 10 bases lying between them. CDR1 and CDR2 (germline): MNHEY, SMNVEV (reference sequence). The CDR3 extends over 14 amino acids. The CDR3, as DNA: TGTGCCAGCAGTTTCGCAGGCCTTTCCTACGAGCAGTACTTC. Translated: CASSFAGLSYEQYF.

The J gene is TRBJ2-7, the V gene TRBV19; TRBD1 agrees at 7 bases. Germline values: CDR1 LNHDA, CDR2 SQIVND (reference sequence). The CDR3 has 13 amino acids. The ends lost 2 bases at V and 7 bases at J; junction bases unmatched: 5. This CDR3 reads CASSIQIRGEQYF. As DNA, the CDR3 is TGTGCCAGTAGTATACAGATCAGGGGGGAGCAGTACTTC.

The rearrangement links TRBV28 to TRBJ1-1; no clear D gene. Between the trimmed V and J ends, which lost 6 bases and 1 base, there was a span of 12 bases. Germline V gene lookup returns CDR1 MDHEN and CDR2 SYDVKM. The CDR3 has 14 amino acids. CDR3 protein: CASSVGLGNTEAFF. The CDR3 DNA is TGTGCCAGCAGCGTAGGGTTAGGGAACACTGAAGCTTTCTTT. Together with reference TRBV28 and TRBJ1-1, the CDR3 gives the full variable domain: DVKVTQSSRYLVKRTGEKVFLECVQDMDHENMFWYRQDPGLGLRLIYFSYDVKMKEKGDIPEGYSVSREKKERFSLILESASTNQTSMYLCASSVGLGNTEAFFGQGTRLTVV.

This clone was detected once. The chain couples TRBV7-9 to TRBJ1-5; maybe TRBD1 (6 bases). Germline lookup yields CDR1 SEHNR and CDR2 FQNEAQ (reference sequence). V was cut by 4 bases and J by 0 bases, with 10 bases left in between. The CDR3 sequence is 15 residues long. CDR3 coding DNA: TGTGCCAGCAGCTCCACAGGGAATAGCAATCAGCCCCAGCATTTT. It translates to CASSSTGNSNQPQHF.

The chain joins TRBV7-2 to TRBJ2-6; D not certain. The germline V gene has CDR1 SGHTA and CDR2 FQGNSA. V was clipped by 2 bases and J by 0 bases, with 8 bases between them. The CDR3 is 16 residues long. The CDR3 sequence is CASSLRRPSGANVLTF. The CDR3 nucleotides are TGTGCCAGCAGCTTAAGGCGGCCCTCTGGGGCCAACGTCCTGACTTTC. Drawing the rest from reference TRBV7-2 and TRBJ2-6, the complete variable domain is GAGVSQSPSNKVTEKGKDVELRCDPISGHTALYWYRQSLGQGLEFLIYFQGNSAPDKSGLPSDRFSAERTGGSVSTLTIQRTQQEDSAVYLCASSLRRPSGANVLTFGAGSRLTVL.

V gene TRBV6-2 or TRBV6-3 combines with J gene TRBJ2-7; D unclear. The CDR3 loop spans 16 amino acids. Trimming removed 6 bases at V and 0 bases at J, with 18 bases between. Germline V gives CDR1 MNHEY, CDR2 SVGEGT. The CDR3: CASSRPGQVSSYEQYF. Written as DNA, the CDR3 is TGTGCCAGCAGCAGACCCGGCCAGGTCAGCTCCTACGAGCAGTACTTC.